This TCR beta chain was sequenced during a study of vaccination effects on CD4 cells after COVID-19. Background on the study: Post-vaccine sample collection fell at a median of 72 days after the second dose.

The study's findings and limits: Healthy vaccine recipients' vaccine-induced clones were almost all SARS-CoV-2 mono-reactive.

The repertoire was sequenced with immunoSEQ multiplex PCR; TCRdb's copy has only in-frame clones and lacks some. The data hold approximately 30,000 clones, with around 70% observed a single time. A remark on this clone: The antigen remains undetermined.

Cultured cells yielded isolated CD4+ T cells after approximately nine days. Two doses of BNT162b2 or mRNA-1273 vaccine were administered to participants. Fresh IL-2-containing medium replaced half the medium on days 3 and 7. The specimen comprised CD4+ T cells from PBMCs cultured without peptide, sampled after COVID-19 vaccination. The clonotype was recovered from a human donor who received a COVID-19 vaccine.

The CDR3 region has the DNA TGTGCCAGCTCACCACCCGTTGGGACAGGGTCCTACGAGCAGTACTTC. This codes for CASSPPVGTGSYEQYF. The V call is TRBV18, the J call TRBJ2-7; 9 positions agree with TRBD1. Germline V gene sequence: CDR1 KGHSH, CDR2 LQKENI. This CDR3 region has 16 residues. Germline trimming cut 0 bases from V and 1 base from J; bases unmatched to any gene: 4.